This entry describes one T cell receptor beta chain. Its antigen is still unknown. This sample was taken from a study of cytomegalovirus exposure and HLA in healthy donors. Findings and caveats of the study: As was reported, the classifier diagnosed cytomegalovirus status with high specificity and sensitivity. In vitro, three CMV-associated chains proved specific for CMV antigens. An analysis done earlier found most TCR beta V segments productive about 90% or about 30% of the time.

Healthy individuals who donated bone marrow served as the donors. The PCR had 60 Vbeta and 13 Jbeta primers. Data came from immunoSEQ multiplex PCR; TCRdb stores just in-frame clones and leaves some out. The table has roughly 100,000 clones, 78% seen once. CDR3 length: 13 amino acids. The V end was cut by 3 bases, the J end by 5 bases, with 9 bases between. Germline CDR1 is SGHRS and CDR2 is YFSETQ. The sequence was obtained from an older woman in good health and CMV-seronegative. The specimen was PBMCs. The chain combines TRBV5-1 with TRBJ2-1; D not certain. CDR3: CASSYNGNNEQFF. As DNA, the CDR3 is TGCGCCAGCAGCTATAATGGCAACAATGAGCAGTTCTTC.